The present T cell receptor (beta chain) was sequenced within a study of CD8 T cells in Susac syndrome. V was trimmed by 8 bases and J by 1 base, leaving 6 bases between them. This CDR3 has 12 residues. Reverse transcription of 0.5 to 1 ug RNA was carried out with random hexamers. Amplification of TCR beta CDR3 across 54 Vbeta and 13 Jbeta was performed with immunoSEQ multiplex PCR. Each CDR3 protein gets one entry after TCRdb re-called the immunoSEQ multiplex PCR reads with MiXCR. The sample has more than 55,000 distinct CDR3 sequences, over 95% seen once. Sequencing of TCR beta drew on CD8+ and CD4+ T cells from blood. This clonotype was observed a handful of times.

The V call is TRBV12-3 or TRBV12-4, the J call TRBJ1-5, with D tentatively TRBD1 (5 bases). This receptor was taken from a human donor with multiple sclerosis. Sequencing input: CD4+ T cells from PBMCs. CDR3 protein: CASRGSNQPQHF. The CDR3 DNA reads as TGTGCCAGCCGGGGGAGCAATCAGCCCCAGCATTTT.